Sequencing of this T cell receptor beta chain was carried out in a study of vaccination and CD4 T cells after COVID-19. The Oncomine TCR Beta short-read assay sequenced DNA from cultured CD4+ T cells. TCRdb re-analysed the PCR reads in MiXCR, keeping a single row per CDR3 protein. This sample has tens of thousands of distinct CDR3 sequences, with about 39% found just once. V gave up 5 bases and J gave up 8 bases, with 27 bases separating them. CDR1 and CDR2 (germline): DFQATT, SNEGSKA (reference sequence). The CDR3 runs to 16 residues. This clonotype was seen a few times. Its target is not known. Treatment specified: approximately 9-day PBMC culture with coronavirus spike peptide pools or control peptides (ViraFEST assay).

The sequence was collected from a human donor who had recovered from COVID-19. The J gene is TRBJ1-2, the V gene TRBV20-1; D is possibly TRBD1 (6 bases). The specimen was CD4+ T cells from blood, cultured in vitro, collected before SARS-CoV-2 vaccination. This CDR3 is CSADRLGSGEVWGYTF. CDR3 in DNA: TGCAGTGCTGATAGATTGGGGTCAGGGGAGGTGTGGGGCTACACCTTC.